This T cell receptor beta chain was obtained from a study of shared clonotypes between healthy human individuals. As handled by the study authors: From ImmunoSEQ came sequences covering only the junction and carrying no quality scores, so filtering differed. TCRdb's table, derived via immunoSEQ multiplex PCR, lists solely in-frame clones and lacks some. V and J calls and clone size follow that table, whereas D and trimming were derived from the DNA. This table has hundreds of thousands of clones, around 72% appearing once. Splitting of CD4+ cells produced CD45RA+ naive and CD45RA-negative memory subsets. Per the germline V gene, CDR1 is LNHDA and CDR2 is SQIVND (reference sequence). V lost 6 bases, J lost 4 bases, and 12 bases lay in between. This CDR3 spans 13 amino acids.

This TCR derives from a woman between 25 and 40 years old in good health. The chain combines TRBV19 with TRBJ1-2, with TRBD1 as a possible D gene (6 bases). Sequencing input: memory CD4+ T cells sorted from blood. Subset meaning: CD45RA-negative fraction. CDR3 amino acids: CASRLQGSYGYTF. The CDR3 DNA follows: TGTGCCAGTAGATTACAGGGATCCTATGGCTACACCTTC. Using reference TRBV19 and TRBJ1-2 for the parts outside the CDR3, the full variable domain is DGGITQSPKYLFRKEGQNVTLSCEQNLNHDAMYWYRQDPGQGLRLIYYSQIVNDFQKGDIAEGYSVSREKKESFPLTVTSAQKNPTAFYLCASRLQGSYGYTFGSGTRLTVV.